Below, one TCR beta chain is given with its context. The sample is drawn from a study of blood T cell repertoires in COVID-19. Individuals in the exposed group had encountered a COVID-19 case within 2 weeks preceding study entry. Repertoires were generated with immunoSEQ multiplex PCR, while TCRdb's copy carries only in-frame clones and drops some. There are about 220,000 clones in the sample; about four fifths occur only once, and approximately 4.8% lies in the top ten. This clonotype originated in a woman in her forties or fifties who had been exposed to COVID-19. Specimen: PBMCs or T cells enriched from blood (not recorded which).

CDR3 DNA: TGTGCCAGCAGCCGCGGGGGGGCCTTAGATACGCAGTATTTT. Amino acids: CASSRGGALDTQYF. This chain connects TRBV27 to TRBJ2-3; 9 bases fit TRBD2. Germline V gene data show CDR1 as MNHEY and CDR2 as SMNVEV (reference sequence). This CDR3 spans 14 amino acids. After removal of 6 bases from V and 5 bases from J, the junction contained 6 bases not matched to a gene.